This T cell receptor (beta chain) was recorded in a study of vaccination effects on CD4 cells after COVID-19 (dated by TCRdb to 2021 to 2024). In terms of the full investigation: Each participant received two doses of an mRNA SARS-CoV-2 vaccine, either BNT162b2 or mRNA-1273. Pre-vaccine samples were drawn from two convalescent patients 16 days and one week before the first dose, at 142 and 148 days after COVID-19 diagnosis. The study compared SARS-CoV-2 spike-specific CD4+ TCR repertoires before and after mRNA vaccination in COVID-19 convalescent patients and infection-naive vaccine recipients. Altogether, over 9 COVID-19 convalescent patients and 4 SARS-CoV-2-naive healthy vaccine recipients made up the full study. Cultures from other donors in the study were sequenced with the Oncomine TCR Beta short-read assay on an Illumina iSeq 100.

In the ViraFEST assay, PBMC were stimulated with viral peptide pools, and TCR sequencing was then used to find antigen-specific CD4+ T cell clonotypes based on their expansion. After less than 13 days of culture, CD4+ T cells were isolated with the EasySep CD4+ T cell isolation kit. PCR-confirmed SARS-CoV-2 infection had occurred in convalescent patients between March and December 2020, before the Alpha, Beta and Delta variants emerged in the United States. About 2.2 million PBMC per well were cultured in IMDM with roughly 5% human AB serum, roughly 10 IU/ml IL-2 and gentamicin, plus 10 ug/ml peptides. On days 3 and 7, half of the culture medium was replaced with fresh IL-2-containing medium. Unless noted otherwise, every peptide stimulation condition was grown in triplicate wells. Using Ficoll-Paque Plus gradient centrifugation, PBMC were separated from whole blood and then either used fresh or cryopreserved at -140C. Genomic DNA was extracted from cultured CD4+ T cells with the QIAamp micro DNA kit.

Remarks on this clone: The specificity of this receptor is unknown. Base qualities were left out, and no much larger clone turns up one base away.

Results the study describes overall, beyond this receptor: Clones induced by infection and clones induced by vaccination both contracted markedly at late timepoints after vaccination, which fits with T cell responses waning over time. For convalescent patients, new clones induced by the vaccine made up most of the post-vaccine spike-reactive repertoire, and these new clones were largely distinct from the clones induced by infection. Limitations of the study were the small number of convalescent patients and the absence of early post-infection timepoints.

Reading from cysteine to phenylalanine, the CDR3 counts 15 amino acids. Here the CDR3 DNA is all that survives: 45 bases in frame from base 1. Per the germline V gene, SGHAT is the CDR1 and FQNNGV is the CDR2. V loses 5 bases of germline sequence and J loses 2 bases, and the interval between the two ends is 16 bases. Library preparation used the immunoSEQ multiplex PCR assay. DNA from the cultured and isolated CD4+ T cells underwent TCR beta CDR3 sequencing. The authors processed their data as follows. The analysis removed non-productive TCR sequences, trimmed reads to the CDR3 region, and retained only CDR3s that were 7 or more amino acids long. The MANAFEST web app was used to identify antigen-specific clonotypes by comparing expansion in peptide wells with expansion in reference cultures. For clones to be considered positive, expansion at FDR<0.05 versus reference and all other wells, an odds ratio above 5, and a frequency above 0.1% in two replicate wells were required. A clonotype was defined as cross-reactive if the clonotype was significantly expanded both in SARS-CoV-2 spike wells and in at least one common cold coronavirus spike condition. Using the stringdist R package, CDR3 similarity was measured by Levenshtein distance, and unrooted trees were constructed with ape in R 3.6.1. TCRdb took over this immuneACCESS table, retaining in-frame rearrangements with V and J assigned. Such tables are incomplete; in checked studies, under half of the missing clones stem from an unresolved V gene, and the remainder is unexplained. That table furnishes V, J and clone size, whereas the DNA furnished D and trimming. Counted in this sample were 42,000 or so clones; approximately 72% of them appeared once. Of the sample, over 25% falls within the top ten clones.

This chain joins TRBV11-2 to TRBJ2-7; the best D guess is TRBD1, with 6 bases matching. The receptor comes from a human donor who had a prior SARS-CoV-2 infection. The source was CD4+ T cells from PBMCs cultured with a peptide pool, collected before COVID-19 vaccination. The CDR3 here reads CASSPETWGPYEQYF. The DNA sequence follows: TGTGCCAGCAGCCCAGAAACTTGGGGGCCCTACGAGCAGTACTTC. With the portions outside the CDR3 filled from the reference TRBV11-2 and TRBJ2-7 genes, the complete variable region becomes EAGVAQSPRYKIIEKRQSVAFWCNPISGHATLYWYQQILGQGPKLLIQFQNNGVVDDSQLPKDRFSAERLKGVDSTLKIQPAKLEDSAVYLCASSPETWGPYEQYFGPGTRLTVT.